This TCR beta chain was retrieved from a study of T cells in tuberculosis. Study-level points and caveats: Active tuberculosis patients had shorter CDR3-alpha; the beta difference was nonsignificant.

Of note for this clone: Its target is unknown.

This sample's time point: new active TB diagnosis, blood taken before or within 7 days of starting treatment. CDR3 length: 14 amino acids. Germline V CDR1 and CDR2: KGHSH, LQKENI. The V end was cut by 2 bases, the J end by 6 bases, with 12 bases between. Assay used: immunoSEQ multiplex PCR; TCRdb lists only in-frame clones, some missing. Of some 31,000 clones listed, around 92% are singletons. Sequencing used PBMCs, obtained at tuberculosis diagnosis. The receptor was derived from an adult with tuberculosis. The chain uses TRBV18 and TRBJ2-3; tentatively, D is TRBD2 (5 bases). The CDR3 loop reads CASSPGLNMDTQYF. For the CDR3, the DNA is TGTGCCAGCTCACCAGGACTGAATATGGATACGCAGTATTTT. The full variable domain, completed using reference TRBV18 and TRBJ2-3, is NAGVMQNPRHLVRRRGQEARLRCSPMKGHSHVYWYRQLPEEGLKFMVYLQKENIIDESGMPKERFSAEFPKEGPSILRIQQVVRGDSAAYFCASSPGLNMDTQYFGPGTRLTVL.